This T cell receptor beta chain stems from a study of blood T cell repertoires in COVID-19. Study summary: COVID-19 samples collected from the United States, Italy and Spain covered acute and convalescent phases. Sample material is recorded as cDNA or gDNA derived from T cells, B-cell-depleted T cells, or PBMCs.

Authors' methods: Nucleated cell counts were estimated from reference gene primer amplification. Here immunoSEQ multiplex PCR was the method, and the copy in TCRdb shows in-frame clones only, minus some. That table gives V, J and clone size, and the DNA gave D and trimming. The sample consists of 200,000 to 300,000 clones, 86% of them appearing once. The receptor was isolated from a woman in her 30s who had recovered from COVID-19. The sequenced material came from peripheral blood.

CDR3 sequence (DNA): TGTGCCAGCAGCAAGGACAGGGTTGGCACAGATACGCAGTATTTT. Its translation: CASSKDRVGTDTQYF. J is TRBJ2-3 and V is TRBV5-4, with 8 nucleotides matching TRBD1. J gave up 1 base and V 4 bases, and 5 bases lay outside the gene matches. The CDR3 is 15 residues long. Looked up from germline, CDR1 is SGHNT and CDR2 is YYREEE (reference sequence). The whole variable domain, remainder taken from reference TRBV5-4 and TRBJ2-3, is ETGVTQSPTHLIKTRGQQVTLRCSSQSGHNTVSWYQQALGQGPQFIFQYYREEENGRGNFPPRFSGLQFPNYSSELNVNALELDDSALYLCASSKDRVGTDTQYFGPGTRLTVL.